This T cell receptor (beta chain) was sequenced during a study of blood T cell repertoires in COVID-19. This CDR3 is 13 amino acids long. Germline trimming cut 4 bases from V and 3 bases from J; bases unmatched to any gene: 2. CDR1 and CDR2 from the germline V gene are MNHEY and SVGEGT. Details on this clone: The sample has other DNA sequences that encode this CDR3 too.

Authors' data handling: Cell counts per sample came from amplifying reference gene primers. Profiled with immunoSEQ multiplex PCR; TCRdb holds only in-frame clones, not every one. V and J calls and clone size are given by that table; D and trimming were obtained from the DNA. The data hold roughly 260,000 clones, with 88% observed a single time. The V and J genes are TRBV6-2 or TRBV6-3 and TRBJ1-2, with 7 bases aligning to TRBD1. This TCR was sampled from a man in his 60s who had recovered from COVID-19. The sequenced material came from peripheral blood. The CDR3 region has the DNA TGTGCCAGCAGTTCCACAGGGGACTATGGCTACACCTTC. Its translation is CASSSTGDYGYTF.